This T cell receptor beta chain originates from a study of cytomegalovirus exposure and HLA in healthy donors. Study-wide points: Most of the CMV-associated TCR beta chains (in a later analysis) appeared to be HLA-restricted. Researchers counted 150 to 200 TCR beta chains as cytomegalovirus-associated.

Primers: 60 Vbeta forward and 13 Jbeta reverse. Libraries were prepared by immunoSEQ multiplex PCR; TCRdb keeps only in-frame clonotypes and omits some of them. Here the sample spans about 170,000 clones, 82% being singletons. CDR1 and CDR2 (germline): MNHEY, SMNVEV (reference sequence). J gave up 2 bases and V 6 bases, and 5 bases lay outside the gene matches. The length of the CDR3 is 14 residues. In its sample, this clone was seen a few times. Antigen unknown. The chain uses TRBV27 and TRBJ2-7; 9 positions match TRBD2. Input material: PBMCs. The TCR comes from a girl between 2 and 10 years old in good health and CMV-seropositive. CDR3 bases: TGTGCCAGCAGACATATAGCGGGGGCCTACGAGCAGTACTTC. It specifies CASRHIAGAYEQYF.